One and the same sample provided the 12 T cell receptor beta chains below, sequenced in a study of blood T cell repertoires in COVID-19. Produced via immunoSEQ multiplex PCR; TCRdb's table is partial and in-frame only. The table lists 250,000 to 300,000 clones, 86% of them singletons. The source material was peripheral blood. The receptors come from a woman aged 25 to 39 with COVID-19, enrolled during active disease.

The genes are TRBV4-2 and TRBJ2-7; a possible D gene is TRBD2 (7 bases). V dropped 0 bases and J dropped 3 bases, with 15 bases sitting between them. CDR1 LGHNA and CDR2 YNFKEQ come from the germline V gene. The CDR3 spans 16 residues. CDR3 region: CASSQDSAGADYEQYF. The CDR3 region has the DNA TGTGCCAGCAGCCAAGACAGTGCGGGGGCAGACTACGAGCAGTACTTC.

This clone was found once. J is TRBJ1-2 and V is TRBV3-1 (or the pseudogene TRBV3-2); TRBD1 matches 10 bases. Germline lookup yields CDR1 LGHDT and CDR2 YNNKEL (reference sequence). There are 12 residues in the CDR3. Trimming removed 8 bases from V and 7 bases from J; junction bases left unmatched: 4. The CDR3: CASGRTGGGYTF. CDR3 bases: TGTGCCAGCGGCAGGACAGGGGGTGGCTACACCTTC.

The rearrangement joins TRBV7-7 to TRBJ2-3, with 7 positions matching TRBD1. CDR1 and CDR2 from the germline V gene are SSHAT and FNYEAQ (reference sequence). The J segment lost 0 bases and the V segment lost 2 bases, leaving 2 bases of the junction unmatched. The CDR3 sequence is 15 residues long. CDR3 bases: TGTGCCAGCAGCTTAAGGGACAGTAGCACAGATACGCAGTATTTT. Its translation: CASSLRDSSTDTQYF.

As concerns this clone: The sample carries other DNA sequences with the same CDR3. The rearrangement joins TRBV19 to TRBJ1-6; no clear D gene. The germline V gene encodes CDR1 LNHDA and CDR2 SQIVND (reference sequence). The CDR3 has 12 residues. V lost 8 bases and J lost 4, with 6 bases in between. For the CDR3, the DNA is TGTGCCAGTTCAGGATATAATTCACCCCTCCACTTT. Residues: CASSGYNSPLHF.

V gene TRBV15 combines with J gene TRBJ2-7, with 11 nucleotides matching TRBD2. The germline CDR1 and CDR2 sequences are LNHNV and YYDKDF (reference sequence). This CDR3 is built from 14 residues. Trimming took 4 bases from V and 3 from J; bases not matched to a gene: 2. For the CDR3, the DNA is TGTGCCACCAGCACCGGGACTAGCGGCTACGAGCAGTACTTC. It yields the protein CATSTGTSGYEQYF.

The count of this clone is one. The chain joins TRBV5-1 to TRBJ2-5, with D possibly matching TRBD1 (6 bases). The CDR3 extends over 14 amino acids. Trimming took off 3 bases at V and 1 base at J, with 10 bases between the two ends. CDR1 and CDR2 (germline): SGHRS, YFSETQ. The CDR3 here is CASSSYRAQETQYF. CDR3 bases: TGCGCCAGCAGCTCCTACAGGGCCCAAGAGACCCAGTACTTC.

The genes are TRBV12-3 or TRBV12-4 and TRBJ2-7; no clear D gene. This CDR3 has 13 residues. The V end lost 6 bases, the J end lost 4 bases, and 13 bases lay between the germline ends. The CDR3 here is CASSSVNSYEQYF. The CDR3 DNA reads TGTGCCAGCAGCTCCGTTAACAGTTACGAGCAGTACTTC.

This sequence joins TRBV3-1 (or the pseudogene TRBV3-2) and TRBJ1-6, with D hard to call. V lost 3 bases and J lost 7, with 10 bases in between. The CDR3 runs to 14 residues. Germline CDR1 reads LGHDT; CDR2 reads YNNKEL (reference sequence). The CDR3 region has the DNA TGTGCCAGCAGCCATAGTACCTCCAATTCACCCCTCCACTTT. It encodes CASSHSTSNSPLHF.

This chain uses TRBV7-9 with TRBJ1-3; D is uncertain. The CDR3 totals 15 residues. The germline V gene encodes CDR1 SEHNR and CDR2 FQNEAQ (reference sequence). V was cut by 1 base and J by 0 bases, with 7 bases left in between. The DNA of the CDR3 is TGTGCCAGCAGCTTAGACTTTTCCTCTGGAAACACCATATATTTT. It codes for CASSLDFSSGNTIYF.

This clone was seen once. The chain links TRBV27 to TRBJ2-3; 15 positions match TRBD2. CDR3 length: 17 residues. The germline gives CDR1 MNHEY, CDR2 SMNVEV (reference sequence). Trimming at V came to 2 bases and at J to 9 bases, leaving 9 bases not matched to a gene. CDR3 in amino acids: CASSLARTSGGANTQYF. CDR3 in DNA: TGTGCCAGCAGTTTAGCCCGGACTAGCGGGGGGGCAAACACGCAGTATTTT.

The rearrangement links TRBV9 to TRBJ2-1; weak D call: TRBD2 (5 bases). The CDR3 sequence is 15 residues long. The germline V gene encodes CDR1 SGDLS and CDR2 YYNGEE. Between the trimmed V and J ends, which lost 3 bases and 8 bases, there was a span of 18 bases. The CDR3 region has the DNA TGTGCCAGCAGCGCCAACCCGCGGTCGCGGGATGAGCAGTTCTTC. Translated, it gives CASSANPRSRDEQFF.

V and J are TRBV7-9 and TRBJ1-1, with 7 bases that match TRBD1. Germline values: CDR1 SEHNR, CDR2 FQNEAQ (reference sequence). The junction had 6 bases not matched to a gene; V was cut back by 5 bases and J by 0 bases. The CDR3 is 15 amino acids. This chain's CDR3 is CASSQTGTMNTEAFF. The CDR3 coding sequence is TGTGCCAGCAGCCAGACAGGGACCATGAACACTGAAGCTTTCTTT.